This TCR beta chain was documented in a study of cytomegalovirus exposure and HLA in healthy donors. Overall study results and limits: The classifier reportedly diagnosed cytomegalovirus status with high sensitivity and specificity. The authors considered a cluster of highly shared sequence variants likely to be a sequencing artifact. Previously analyzed data showed that most TCR beta V segments were productive at a frequency of about 90% or about 30%. Researchers reported in a later analysis that common viral pathogens appeared linked to several top clusters.

The PCR used 60 Vbeta and 13 Jbeta primers. The table came from immunoSEQ multiplex PCR; TCRdb's copy has only in-frame clones and leaves some out. The data hold around 150,000 clones, with around 80% observed a single time. As for this clone: Its antigen is not identified.

Germline V gives CDR1 SGDLS, CDR2 YYNGEE. V was pared by 4 bases and J by 4 bases, with 8 bases between. This CDR3 has 13 residues. The sample consisted of PBMCs. The chain couples TRBV9 to TRBJ2-2; no clear D gene. This clonotype was sampled from a man aged 40-49 years in good health and CMV-seropositive. Written as DNA, the CDR3 is TGTGCCAGCAGCATCGCCGGCACCGGGGAGCTGTTTTTT. Translated: CASSIAGTGELFF.